The entry below describes one T cell receptor (beta chain). Its antigen is not known. The data originate from a study of T-cell memory formation after mild COVID-19. Study observations and caveats: Second-wave clones reaching peak frequency on day 37 lacked confirmed SARS-CoV-2 specificity. Researchers report contracting CD4+ clones mostly in CM and EM, with CD8+ clones in EMRA.

The TCR alpha and TCR beta cDNA libraries, bearing sample barcodes and UMIs, were generated by 5'RACE using constant-segment primers. MiXCR, applied by TCRdb to the 5' RACE reads, yields one record per CDR3 protein. Among around 510,000 distinct CDR3 sequences listed, about a fifth were seen once. This sequence originates from an adult woman who had mild COVID-19 (a few samples of this study predate the infection). Cell type and time point are not known. Source material: PBMCs or a T cell subset sorted from them (not recorded which).

In nucleotides, the CDR3 is TGTGCCACCCGCCCACCTAGCGGGCGAAGTGGTCATACGCAGTATTTT. It specifies CATRPPSGRSGHTQYF. The chain joins TRBV12-3 or TRBV12-4 to TRBJ2-3; 8 positions agree with TRBD2. This CDR3 comprises 16 residues. The V gene end was trimmed by 10 bases and the J gene end by 7 bases; junction bases not matched to a gene: 19.